This entry features one TCR beta chain sequence. This record belongs to a study of blood T cell repertoires in COVID-19. Across the study: Acute-phase and convalescent COVID-19 samples originated in the United States, Italy and Spain. Sources were T cells, B-cell-depleted T cells, or PBMCs; the material itself was cDNA or gDNA.

The CDR3 is 13 amino acids. Trimming shortened V by 3 bases and J by 5 bases, and 5 bases separated the two germline ends. Looked up from germline, CDR1 is MDHEN and CDR2 is SYDVKM. Per the study methods: Estimated nucleated cell counts came from reference gene primer amplification. Only in-frame clones appear in the TCRdb table, and some are missing; sequencing was by immunoSEQ multiplex PCR. That table supplies the V and J calls and clone size; D and trimming were determined from the DNA. The sample yields approximately 99,000 clones, about four fifths seen once. The sample consisted of peripheral blood. This sequence joins TRBV28 and TRBJ1-6; no reliable D call. The receptor comes from a man in his 70s with active or convalescent COVID-19. The CDR3 region is CASSFQDNSPLHF. The CDR3 region has the DNA TGTGCCAGCAGTTTCCAGGATAATTCACCCCTCCACTTT.